These T cell receptor beta chains were read from a single sample in a study of OX40 agonist ivuxolimab in advanced cancers. The assay was immunoSEQ multiplex PCR, and TCRdb's table has in-frame clones only and misses some. The sample carries about 52,000 clones, over 85% recorded once. Sequencing used CD4+ or CD8+ T cells sorted from blood, obtained in a trial of the OX40 agonist ivuxolimab. These receptors originate from an adult with an advanced solid tumor such as melanoma, head and neck, liver or kidney cancer. Both conserved end residues are part of each CDR3. The D gene is left open where the match is weak. Not all rows give a size; the values are once, few, many and, for expanded clones, a class.

DNA: TGTGCCAGCAGCCCCCCAGCGGCGAACACCGGGGAGCTGTTTTTT
CDR3: CASSPPAANTGELFF
J: TRBJ2-2
V: TRBV13
size: -
D: -

DNA: TGTGCCAGCAGCTTAGTAAATGGAATCTCCTACAATGAGCAGTTCTTC
CDR3: CASSLVNGISYNEQFF
J: TRBJ2-1
V: TRBV11-1
size: -
D: -

DNA: TGCGCCAGCAGCCAAAGACCGGCCGGGACAGGGGACGAGCAGTACTTC
CDR3: CASSQRPAGTGDEQYF
J: TRBJ2-7
V: TRBV4-1
size: once
D: TRBD1

DNA: TGTGCCAGCAGCCACCCCGGGGTGTCCAATGAGCAGTTCTTC
CDR3: CASSHPGVSNEQFF
J: TRBJ2-1
V: TRBV4-2
size: -
D: -

DNA: TGTGCCAGCATCGGGGGCGTTTATGAGACCCAGTACTTC
CDR3: CASIGGVYETQYF
J: TRBJ2-5
V: TRBV2
size: -
D: -

DNA: TGTGCCAGCAGTGCCGGGACAGGAATTGGTTACGAGCAGTACTTC
CDR3: CASSAGTGIGYEQYF
J: TRBJ2-7
V: TRBV25-1
size: -
D: TRBD1

DNA: TGTGCCAGCAGCTTAGCGATCGGGTCTGGCGGGAATGAGCAGTTCTTC
CDR3: CASSLAIGSGGNEQFF
J: TRBJ2-1
V: TRBV7-9
size: -
D: -

DNA: TGTGCCAGCAGTGCCCTTTTAGCGGGCAACACAGATACGCAGTATTTT
CDR3: CASSALLAGNTDTQYF
J: TRBJ2-3
V: TRBV25-1
size: once
D: TRBD2

DNA: TGTGCCAGCAGCCCTAACCTGTGGGGGCTCACAGATACGCAGTATTTT
CDR3: CASSPNLWGLTDTQYF
J: TRBJ2-3
V: TRBV9
size: -
D: -

DNA: TGCGCCAGCAGCTCGATAACGGGACTCTACGAGCAGTACTTC
CDR3: CASSSITGLYEQYF
J: TRBJ2-7
V: TRBV5-1
size: -
D: -

DNA: TGCGCCAGAAGAGCACCGAACACTGAAGCTTTCTTT
CDR3: CARRAPNTEAFF
J: TRBJ1-1
V: TRBV4-3
size: -
D: -

DNA: TGTGCCAGCACGGAGCGGGAGGGGTACAATGAGCAGTTCTTC
CDR3: CASTEREGYNEQFF
J: TRBJ2-1
V: TRBV19
size: -
D: TRBD2

DNA: TGTGCCAGCAACGACCCTCCACGCGAGCAGTACTTC
CDR3: CASNDPPREQYF
J: TRBJ2-7
V: TRBV28
size: -
D: -

DNA: TGTGCCAGCAGCCACTCGCGGGCTAGCACAGATACGCAGTATTTT
CDR3: CASSHSRASTDTQYF
J: TRBJ2-3
V: TRBV28
size: -
D: -

DNA: TGTGCCAGCACGTCCGGGGACTATGGCTACACCTTC
CDR3: CASTSGDYGYTF
J: TRBJ1-2
V: TRBV9
size: once
D: -

DNA: TGTGCCAGCAGTCCGGCGGCGGGAGAAGCCTACAATGAGCAGTTCTTC
CDR3: CASSPAAGEAYNEQFF
J: TRBJ2-1
V: TRBV27
size: -
D: TRBD2

DNA: TGTGCCAGCAGCCCTGACAGGGGGGCGAACACTGAAGCTTTCTTT
CDR3: CASSPDRGANTEAFF
J: TRBJ1-1
V: TRBV7-9
size: -
D: TRBD1

DNA: TGTGCCAGCAGCTTCGGCAGTGCCTACGAGCAGTACTTC
CDR3: CASSFGSAYEQYF
J: TRBJ2-7
V: TRBV5-6
size: -
D: -

DNA: TGTGCCAGCAGACAACTAGCGGGAGGGAGAAGAGAGACCCAGTACTTC
CDR3: CASRQLAGGRRETQYF
J: TRBJ2-5
V: TRBV28
size: -
D: TRBD2

DNA: TGTGCCAGCAGTTTTGCGGCAGGGTGGGATGGCTACACCTTC
CDR3: CASSFAAGWDGYTF
J: TRBJ1-2
V: TRBV28
size: -
D: -

DNA: TGCAGCGTTGATGGGGACAGGGACAACTATGGCTACACCTTC
CDR3: CSVDGDRDNYGYTF
J: TRBJ1-2
V: TRBV29-1
size: -
D: TRBD1

DNA: TGTGCCAGCAGCATGGACAGGGTATCCTACAATGAGCAGTTCTTC
CDR3: CASSMDRVSYNEQFF
J: TRBJ2-1
V: TRBV5-6
size: -
D: TRBD1

DNA: TGCGCCAGCAGCCCGGAGGGGGAAATGAACACTGAAGCTTTCTTT
CDR3: CASSPEGEMNTEAFF
J: TRBJ1-1
V: TRBV5-1
size: -
D: -

DNA: TGTGCCAGCAGCTTTGGGATGTTGGCCACCGGGGAGCTGTTTTTT
CDR3: CASSFGMLATGELFF
J: TRBJ2-2
V: TRBV5-6
size: -
D: -

DNA: TGTGCCAGCAGTCCGGGACACGGGGTCTACGAGCAGTACTTC
CDR3: CASSPGHGVYEQYF
J: TRBJ2-7
V: TRBV5-6
size: -
D: -